Sequencing of this TCR beta chain was carried out in a study of blood T cell repertoires in COVID-19. Whole-study context: The samples span acute and convalescent COVID-19 from the United States, Italy and Spain.

Per the original data handling: Cell counts per sample came from amplifying reference gene primers. Profiling relied on immunoSEQ multiplex PCR, and the TCRdb table lists in-frame clones only, not all of them. The V and J calls and the clone size are those of that table, but D and trimming were determined from the DNA. Altogether 120,000 to 150,000 clones are present, around nine tenths being singletons, with the ten largest covering 2.3%. Trimming shortened V by 7 bases and J by 4 bases, and 7 bases separated the two germline ends. The germline gives CDR1 MNHEY, CDR2 SVGAGI. This CDR3 has 11 amino acids.

Sequencing used peripheral blood. This TCR was sampled from a human donor in a cohort sampled during active COVID-19. The chain employs TRBV6-5 and TRBJ1-2; D gene uncertain. CDR3 DNA: TGTGCCAGCAACCCACTCTATGGCTACACCTTC. Its protein is CASNPLYGYTF.